The rows below give T cell receptor beta chains drawn from one sample of a study of T cells in Graves' hyperthyroidism and ophthalmopathy. TCRdb processed the multiplex PCR reads anew with MiXCR; each CDR3 protein has one entry. The data show more than 500,000 distinct CDR3 sequences, roughly 14% seen once. Material for sequencing was blood. All receptors derive from a woman in her forties with Graves' ophthalmopathy. Each CDR3 is given with its conserved first and last residue. D genes are given only for firm matches. Clone size is not always given. Where it is, it says once, few, many or a class for expanded clones.

length | size | D | J | V | DNA | CDR3
13 | once | - | TRBJ2-7 | TRBV7-2 | TGTGCCAGCAGCCCTAGGTATAGCTACGAGCAGTACTTC | CASSPRYSYEQYF
15 | many | TRBD1 | TRBJ2-7 | TRBV6-5 | TGTGCCAGCAGTTGGAGGACAGGGATTACCTACGAGCAGTACTTC | CASSWRTGITYEQYF
15 | many | TRBD1 | TRBJ2-2 | TRBV12-3/TRBV12-4 | TGTGCCAGCAGGGCCGGGACAGGGACTACCGGGGAGCTGTTTTTT | CASRAGTGTTGELFF
16 | - | TRBD1 | TRBJ1-5 | TRBV19 | TGTGCCAGTAGTATTCGACACGGGACAGGGGAACAGCCCCAGCATTTT | CASSIRHGTGEQPQHF
14 | - | TRBD1 | TRBJ1-1 | TRBV11-2 | TGTGCCAGCAGCTTAGGAGGGGGCGAAGCTGAAGCTTTCTTT | CASSLGGGEAEAFF
14 | - | - | TRBJ1-5 | TRBV30 | TGTGCCTGGAGTTTGGGACACACCAATCAGCCCCAGCATTTT | CAWSLGHTNQPQHF
15 | many | - | TRBJ2-2 | TRBV12-3/TRBV12-4 | TGTGCCAGCAGTGCCCCCCGGGGGCGCACCGGGGAGCTGTTTTTT | CASSAPRGRTGELFF
15 | - | TRBD2 | TRBJ2-7 | TRBV4-1 | TGCGCCAGCAGCCCCGGACTAGCGGGAGCAGGCGAGCAGTACTTC | CASSPGLAGAGEQYF
15 | many | TRBD1 | TRBJ2-4 | TRBV5-1 | TGCGCCAGCAGCTTGGGGGACAGGGATAAGGACATTCAGTACTTC | CASSLGDRDKDIQYF
13 | many | - | TRBJ2-2 | TRBV7-9 | TGTGCCAGCAGTTTTGCAGGGACCGGGGAGCTGTTTTTT | CASSFAGTGELFF
14 | - | - | TRBJ2-2 | TRBV15 | TGTGCCACCAGCAGGCTTACAGGTCCCGGGGAGCTGTTTTTT | CATSRLTGPGELFF
14 | few | - | TRBJ2-7 | TRBV20-1 | TGCAGTGCTAGAACAGGGAATACCCGCTACGAGCAGTACTTC | CSARTGNTRYEQYF
15 | many | - | TRBJ1-1 | TRBV24-1 | TGTGCCACCAGTGATTCTAGGGGGTTGAACACTGAAGCTTTCTTT | CATSDSRGLNTEAFF
15 | many | - | TRBJ2-5 | TRBV6-1 | TGTGCCAGCAGTGCGGGAAGAGGGCAGGGGGAGACCCAGTACTTC | CASSAGRGQGETQYF
14 | once | TRBD1 | TRBJ2-3 | TRBV12-3/TRBV12-4 | TGTGCCACAAGGGACAGACGAAGCACAGATACGCAGTATTTT | CATRDRRSTDTQYF
13 | - | - | TRBJ1-1 | TRBV10-3 | TGTGCCATCAGAGTTGGAGGGAACACTGAAGCTTTCTTT | CAIRVGGNTEAFF